These 16 T cell receptor beta chains share one sample of origin, sequenced in a study of blood T cells in healthy people across ages. Sample-barcoded 5' priming and a J-beta primer mix drove a second PCR of 7 to 11 cycles. Using its own MiXCR run on the 5' RACE reads, TCRdb lists one record per CDR3 protein. The repertoire consists of 1.5 million to 2 million distinct CDR3 sequences, with under 30% occurring once and the leading ten covering 7.7%. Input material: blood. The receptors here all came from a woman under 40 in good health.

Notes on this clonotype: A junction boundary mismatches the germline segment, possibly from a read error. The chain combines TRBV7-2 with TRBJ2-7, with 7 bases that match TRBD1. Germline values: CDR1 SGHTA, CDR2 FQGNSA. This CDR3 is 14 amino acids long. In DNA form, the CDR3 reads TGTGTCAGCAGCCCGACAGGGATGAACAACGAGCAGTACTTC. It is translated as CVSSPTGMNNEQYF.

This clonotype was seen only a few times. The chain recombines TRBV10-2 with TRBJ2-7, with D tentatively TRBD1 (5 bases). The CDR3 sequence is 14 residues long. From germline, CDR1 is WSHSY and CDR2 SAAADI. V was clipped by 7 bases and J by 4 bases, with 17 bases between them. CDR3 sequence: CASMQTGAGYEQYF. The CDR3 DNA sequence: TGCGCCAGCATGCAGACTGGCGCAGGGTACGAGCAGTACTTC.

CDR3 in amino acids: CSARVGLAGGPTDTQYF. CDR3 in DNA: TGCAGTGCTAGAGTGGGACTAGCGGGAGGGCCGACAGATACGCAGTATTTT. The rearrangement uses TRBV20-1 and TRBJ2-3; 16 nucleotides line up with TRBD2. Trimming at V came to 1 base and at J to 3 bases, leaving 4 bases not matched to a gene. The germline V gene encodes CDR1 DFQATT and CDR2 SNEGSKA (reference sequence). This CDR3 spans 17 amino acids.

The gene calls are TRBV6-5 and TRBJ1-2, with TRBD1 as a possible D gene (5 bases). Trimming pared 0 bases from V and 4 bases from J, leaving 9 bases between. CDR3 length: 14 residues. From germline, CDR1 is MNHEY and CDR2 SVGAGI. This CDR3 is CASSYSDSSYGYTF. The DNA for the CDR3 is TGTGCCAGCAGTTACTCCGACAGTAGCTATGGCTACACCTTC.

The rearrangement uses TRBV29-1 and TRBJ1-2, with D uncertain. The V gene lost 0 bases and the J gene lost 2 bases, with 7 bases spanning the gap. The CDR3 is 13 residues long. CDR1 is SQVTM, CDR2 ANQGSEA, per germline. The CDR3 sequence is CSVEDPRNYGYTF. DNA for the CDR3: TGCAGCGTTGAAGATCCCAGAAACTATGGCTACACCTTC. Supplemented by reference TRBV29-1 and TRBJ1-2, the full variable domain reads SAVISQKPSRDICQRGTSLTIQCQVDSQVTMMFWYRQQPGQSLTLIATANQGSEATYESGFVIDKFPISRPNLTFSTLTVSNMSPEDSSIYLCSVEDPRNYGYTFGSGTRLTVV.

The chain couples TRBV5-1 to TRBJ2-5; 12 bases match TRBD1. Trimming at V came to 4 bases and at J to 2 bases, leaving 6 bases not matched to a gene. The CDR3 is 16 residues long. Germline CDR1 SGHRS, CDR2 YFSETQ. The CDR3 reads CASSPGTGGIQETQYF. The CDR3 DNA reads TGCGCCAGCAGCCCAGGGACAGGGGGCATTCAAGAGACCCAGTACTTC.

For this clonotype: An end of the junction does not agree with germline; a read error may underlie this. The V call is TRBV5-6, the J call TRBJ1-2, with D unclear. CDR1 and CDR2 from the germline V gene are SGHDT and YYEEEE. This CDR3 comprises 15 residues. The CDR3 sequence is CAGSWYGPANSGYTF. The DNA for the CDR3 is TGTGCCGGCAGCTGGTACGGACCAGCGAACTCTGGCTACACCTTC.

This clonotype was counted a few times. The chain links TRBV10-3 to TRBJ2-7, with 9 nucleotides matching TRBD2. V lost 1 base, J lost 7 bases, and 8 bases stayed unmatched. Germline V gene lookup returns CDR1 ENHRY and CDR2 SYGVKD. This CDR3 spans 15 amino acids. This CDR3 is CAISEWERGAGEQYF. The CDR3 nucleotides read TGTGCCATCAGTGAGTGGGAGCGGGGGGCGGGGGAGCAGTACTTC.

The chain recombines TRBV12-3 or TRBV12-4 with TRBJ1-2; D call uncertain. Trimming stripped 8 bases from V and 7 bases from J, with 14 bases between. This CDR3 has 12 amino acids. The CDR3 protein is CASGVRVGGYTF. The CDR3 DNA is TGTGCCAGCGGAGTTCGAGTGGGTGGCTACACCTTC.

This clonotype was seen at least ten times. V and J are TRBV21-1 and TRBJ2-4; TRBD1, the table's D call, lacks a check against the DNA. TRBV21-1 is noted as a pseudogene. The CDR3 loop spans 15 amino acids. The CDR3 region is CASSHRDREVNIQYF. In DNA, the CDR3 is TGTGCCAGCAGTCACCGGGACAGGGAGGTGAACATTCAGTACTTC.

V usage is TRBV29-1 and J usage is TRBJ1-5; maybe TRBD1 (6 bases). Germline CDR1 is SQVTM and CDR2 is ANQGSEA. The CDR3 totals 17 residues. V shed 2 bases and J shed 0 bases, with 17 bases lying between them. The chain's CDR3 is CSVERFRAGVSNQPQHF. The DNA for the CDR3 is TGCAGCGTTGAAAGATTTAGGGCAGGGGTTAGCAATCAGCCCCAGCATTTT.

The table lists this clonotype with a few counts. V is TRBV20-1 and J is TRBJ1-2; no clear D gene. Between the trimmed V and J ends, which lost 1 base and 3 bases, there was a span of 18 bases. Per germline, CDR1 DFQATT and CDR2 SNEGSKA (reference sequence). This CDR3 has 16 residues. The DNA for the CDR3 is TGCAGTGCTAGAGGGAGGCGCGGGATTTTTGACTATGGCTACACCTTC. It translates to CSARGRRGIFDYGYTF.

A few counts support this clonotype. The V call is TRBV4-3, the J call TRBJ2-7, with D perhaps TRBD1 or TRBD2 (6 bases each). In germline, CDR1 is LGHNA, CDR2 YSLEER. Trimming pared 4 bases from V and 1 base from J, leaving 14 bases between. The CDR3 is made up of 15 amino acids. Here the CDR3 DNA reads TGCGCCAGCAGCCGCGGGACATTATCATCCTACGAGCAGTACTTC. Residues: CASSRGTLSSYEQYF.

Turning to this clonotype: One end of the junction does not line up with germline, which may come from a read error. The gene calls are TRBV11-3 and TRBJ2-1; a possible D gene is TRBD2 (5 bases). The CDR3 contains 15 residues. The germline V gene encodes CDR1 SGHNT and CDR2 YENEEA. The CDR3, as DNA: TGTGCCAGCAGCTTAGATATGGCCCCCGGGAATGAGCGGTTCTTC. It is translated as CASSLDMAPGNERFF.

This clonotype was seen ten or more times. The V gene is TRBV5-1, the J gene TRBJ2-1, with D maybe TRBD1 (5 bases). The CDR3 is 15 residues long. Between the trimmed V and J ends, which lost 0 bases and 2 bases, there was a span of 9 bases. The germline CDR1 and CDR2 sequences are SGHRS and YFSETQ. CDR3 residues: CASSLVGAAYNEQFF. CDR3 coding DNA: TGCGCCAGCAGCTTGGTTGGGGCGGCCTACAATGAGCAGTTCTTC.

This clonotype was seen ten or more times. The rearrangement links TRBV10-3 to TRBJ1-2; D gene unclear. Trimming took 0 bases from V and 2 from J, leaving 19 bases between them. Germline CDR1 reads ENHRY; CDR2 reads SYGVKD. The CDR3 extends over 18 amino acids. CDR3 nucleotides: TGTGCCATCAGTGAGTCCACCCCTCAATTGGGCTACAACTATGGCTACACCTTC. Encoded protein: CAISESTPQLGYNYGYTF.